This paragraph reports one T cell receptor (beta chain). Its antigen specificity is not known. No base-level quality is on record; no much larger clone is a single base apart. The method was PCR. TCRdb lists the instrument as Illumina HiSeq 2500. TCR libraries were prepared with molecular barcoding, using unique molecular identifiers to normalize TCRbeta repertoire quantification. TCRdb reprocessing: public reads trimmed at Q25 with fastp, clones called with MiXCR, in-frame beta chains kept. CDR3 protein duplicates are merged, each entry listing the most common genes and DNA. The sample table shows 580,000 or so distinct CDR3 sequences, and roughly 24% are seen once. Jointly, the top ten make up less than 15% of the sample. This specimen belongs to a study of T-cell reconstitution after alpha-beta-depleted transplantation in children listed by TCRdb under 2016. Study-wide context: Using TCR repertoire profiling, the study quantitatively followed how T-cell immune reconstitution unfolded in children after TCRalphabeta/CD19-depleted allogeneic hematopoietic cell transplantation. General conclusions and limits of the study: The apparently early recovery of alphabetaT-cell counts about two months after transplant reportedly depended on only several hundred rapidly expanded clones that came from non-depleted graft cells. The frequencies of hyperexpanded clones fell over the following months, and after one year, T-cell counts and TCRbeta diversity were mostly attributed to newly produced T cells. In some patients, the high TCRbeta diversity seen at day 60 was put down to recipient T cells and intrathymic progenitors that had survived conditioning.

The sample's treatment or condition label, decoded: allogeneic hematopoietic cell transplantation with graft depleted of TCRalphabeta T cells and CD19 B cells. The children who served as transplant recipients had been given grafts of TCRalphabeta/CD19-depleted allogeneic hematopoietic cells. The germline V gene (reference sequence) gives CDR1 as DFQATT and CDR2 as SNEGSKA. V and J are trimmed by 1 base and 0 bases, and the gene matches miss 7 bases of the junction. The CDR3, cysteine through phenylalanine, is 17 amino acids long. The DNA shown is the 51-base CDR3, in frame from base 1. This TCR derives from a boy in the first two years of life who had a stem cell transplant for acute myeloid leukemia, so the T cells may come from the graft donor. The sample was PBMCs, mostly from graft donor cells, taken 360 days after TCRalphabeta/CD19-depleted stem cell transplant. The chain links TRBV20-1 with TRBJ2-2; TRBD1 agrees with 8 junctional bases. The nucleotides read TGCAGTGCTAGAGGGAGGGCAGGGGGCGCGAACACCGGGGAGCTGTTTTTT. Its product reads: CSARGRAGGANTGELFF.